Each of the 19 T cell receptor beta chains below was sequenced from the same sample in a study of shared T cell receptors in the human thymus. Only in-frame clones appear in the TCRdb table, and some are missing; sequencing was by immunoSEQ multiplex PCR. This repertoire shows over 350,000 clones, 85% to 95% found once; its top ten account for roughly 0.02%. Specimen: thymocytes. These receptors were obtained from a human donor.

The V call is TRBV6-1, the J call TRBJ2-6, with D possibly being TRBD1 (6 bases). The germline CDR1 and CDR2 sequences are MNHNS and SASEGT. This CDR3 is 19 amino acids long. V lost 3 bases to trimming and J lost 0 bases, with 18 bases between them. CDR3 loop: CASSEVFGQLDSGANVLTF. The CDR3, as DNA: TGTGCCAGCAGTGAGGTATTCGGACAGTTGGACTCTGGGGCCAACGTCCTGACTTTC.

The gene calls are TRBV27 and TRBJ2-7, with D perhaps assigned TRBD1 or TRBD2 (5 bases each). V lost 5 bases and J 5 bases, leaving 10 bases between the germline ends. Germline CDR1 and CDR2: MNHEY and SMNVEV (reference sequence). CDR3 length: 12 amino acids. The CDR3 bases are TGTGCCAGCAGTCCCCAGGGAGACGAGCAGTACTTC. It codes for CASSPQGDEQYF.

The chain employs TRBV29-1 and TRBJ2-5; the D gene could be TRBD1 or TRBD2 (6 bases each). V was cut by 8 bases and J by 5 bases, with 9 bases left in between. The CDR3 runs to 10 residues. CDR1 SQVTM and CDR2 ANQGSEA come from the germline V gene. CDR3 DNA: TGCAGCATAGGGGGGGAGACCCAGTACTTC. Translation gives CSIGGETQYF.

The chain uses TRBV18 and TRBJ2-5, with TRBD2 matching over 10 bases. The CDR3 covers 17 residues. Germline loops: CDR1 KGHSH, CDR2 LQKENI. The junction had 11 bases not matched to a gene; V was cut back by 2 bases and J by 5 bases. The CDR3 DNA is TGTGCCAGCTCACCAATCCTAGCGGGAGATCGCCAGGAGACCCAGTACTTC. Translation: CASSPILAGDRQETQYF.

The J gene is TRBJ2-1, the V gene TRBV6-1; 10 nucleotides line up with TRBD2. Germline lookup yields CDR1 MNHNS and CDR2 SASEGT. The junction had 8 bases not matched to a gene; V was cut back by 1 base and J by 8 bases. The CDR3 covers 16 residues. CDR3 region: CASSEGALAGNHEQFF. The CDR3, as DNA: TGTGCCAGCAGTGAAGGGGCACTAGCGGGAAACCATGAGCAGTTCTTC.

This chain connects TRBV27 to TRBJ2-1, with 11 bases matching TRBD2. CDR3 length equals 14 residues. V was clipped by 6 bases and J by 6 bases; unmatched bases: 4. Germline V lookup: CDR1 MNHEY, CDR2 SMNVEV (reference sequence). CDR3 sequence (DNA): TGTGCCAGCAGACTAGCGGGGGACCTCAATGAGCAGTTCTTC. This translates into CASRLAGDLNEQFF.

The J gene is TRBJ2-3, the V gene TRBV10-3, with D possibly TRBD1 on 6 matching bases. V was trimmed by 6 bases and J by 4 bases, leaving 20 bases between them. Germline CDR1 is ENHRY and CDR2 is SYGVKD. This CDR3 is built from 16 residues. The CDR3 nucleotides read TGTGCCATCAGCTGGGTGGGGGCGATAGGAGCAGATACGCAGTATTTT. Translated: CAISWVGAIGADTQYF.

This chain uses TRBV7-9 with TRBJ2-1, with 7 bases aligning to TRBD1. The germline V gene has CDR1 SEHNR and CDR2 FQNEAQ (reference sequence). V was pared by 6 bases and J by 0 bases, with 11 bases of the junction left unmatched. This CDR3 is built from 17 residues. The chain's CDR3 is CASSPIIGTVSYNEQFF. CDR3 in DNA: TGTGCCAGCAGTCCTATCATAGGGACAGTCTCCTACAATGAGCAGTTCTTC.

As concerns this clone: The same CDR3 can be traced to other DNA sequences in this sample. J is TRBJ2-1 and V is TRBV9, with 7 bases aligning to TRBD2. Germline loops: CDR1 SGDLS, CDR2 YYNGEE. V was clipped by 2 bases and J by 8 bases; unmatched bases: 4. The CDR3 length is 13 residues. CDR3 in DNA: TGTGCCAGCAGCGTCGGAGGGAGGGATGAGCAGTTCTTC. It encodes CASSVGGRDEQFF.

V gene TRBV19 combines with J gene TRBJ2-1, with TRBD2 matching over 11 bases. Trimming at V came to 2 bases and at J to 6 bases, leaving 6 bases not matched to a gene. This CDR3 has 16 amino acids. Per the germline V gene, CDR1 is LNHDA and CDR2 is SQIVND (reference sequence). CDR3 sequence (DNA): TGTGCCAGTAGTATATCACTAGCGGGAGTCCCCAATGAGCAGTTCTTC. Its translation: CASSISLAGVPNEQFF.

This chain links TRBV28 with TRBJ2-7; TRBD2 might be the D (5 bases). With 5 bases removed from V and 0 bases from J, the gap between germline ends came to 20 bases. Germline assignment: CDR1 MDHEN and CDR2 SYDVKM. The CDR3 totals 17 residues. In DNA, the CDR3 is TGTGCCAGCAGTCCCGGCTATAAGCGGATCCACTCCTACGAGCAGTACTTC. The encoded protein is CASSPGYKRIHSYEQYF.

The CDR3 loop reads CASSPNLPGGTNEKLFF. CDR3 bases: TGTGCCAGCTCACCAAATCTCCCAGGGGGCACTAATGAAAAACTGTTTTTT. This rearrangement joins TRBV18 to TRBJ1-4; TRBD1 matches at 8 bases. This CDR3 is 17 amino acids long. Germline assignment: CDR1 KGHSH and CDR2 LQKENI. The J segment lost 2 bases and the V segment lost 2 bases, leaving 7 bases of the junction unmatched.

The chain links TRBV5-1 to TRBJ2-2; the match to TRBD2 covers 14 bases. The junction had 2 bases not matched to a gene; V was cut back by 4 bases and J by 6 bases. CDR1 and CDR2 (germline): SGHRS, YFSETQ. CDR3 length: 15 residues. CDR3 DNA sequence: TGCGCCAGCAGCCCGACTAGCGGGAGGGCCGGGGAGCTGTTTTTT. Its protein product is CASSPTSGRAGELFF.

V and J are TRBV4-2 and TRBJ1-1; D may be TRBD1 (5 bases). Trimming shortened V by 10 bases and J by 3 bases, and 12 bases separated the two germline ends. The germline CDR1 and CDR2 sequences are LGHNA and YNFKEQ. This CDR3 region has 12 residues. DNA for the CDR3: TGTGCCACCCAACGGGGGGACACTGAAGCTTTCTTT. Translating it yields CATQRGDTEAFF.

The CDR3 sequence is CASSFGLGTGVYNEQFF. The DNA of the CDR3 is TGTGCCAGCAGTTTTGGGTTGGGGACAGGGGTTTACAATGAGCAGTTCTTC. The chain recombines TRBV27 with TRBJ2-1; 10 nucleotides align to TRBD1. J gave up 4 bases and V 3 bases, and 9 bases lay outside the gene matches. The CDR3 is 17 amino acids. The germline V gene encodes CDR1 MNHEY and CDR2 SMNVEV (reference sequence).

The gene calls are TRBV28 and TRBJ2-3; the match to TRBD1 covers 7 bases. CDR3 length: 15 residues. Germline lookup yields CDR1 MDHEN and CDR2 SYDVKM. The V segment lost 5 bases and the J segment 2 bases; nucleotides outside the gene matches: 7. CDR3 sequence: CASSLGDRFTDTQYF. For the CDR3, the DNA is TGTGCCAGCAGTCTAGGGGACAGATTCACAGATACGCAGTATTTT.

This chain uses TRBV5-5 with TRBJ1-3, with D maybe TRBD1 (5 bases). This CDR3 region has 13 residues. Trimming pared 5 bases from V and 4 bases from J, leaving 10 bases between. CDR1 and CDR2 (germline): SGHKS, YYEKEE (reference sequence). DNA for the CDR3: TGTGCCAGCAGGGACGAGGGGGGAAACACCATATATTTT. This encodes CASRDEGGNTIYF.

V is TRBV7-9 and J is TRBJ2-3; D tentatively fits TRBD1 or TRBD2 (5 bases each). V lost 2 bases, J lost 4 bases, and 16 bases lay in between. This CDR3 has 16 amino acids. Germline V gives CDR1 SEHNR, CDR2 FQNEAQ (reference sequence). The CDR3 DNA follows: TGTGCCAGCAGCTTACGGGACGATCCTGGCCCAGATACGCAGTATTTT. Residues: CASSLRDDPGPDTQYF. The variable domain in full, completed from reference TRBV7-9 and TRBJ2-3, reads DTGVSQNPRHKITKRGQNVTFRCDPISEHNRLYWYRQTLGQGPEFLTYFQNEAQLEKSRLLSDRFSAERPKGSFSTLEIQRTEQGDSAMYLCASSLRDDPGPDTQYFGPGTRLTVL.

The J gene is TRBJ2-7, the V gene TRBV14, with D perhaps TRBD2 (6 bases). CDR3 size: 16 residues. Germline CDR1 is SGHDN and CDR2 is FVKESK. The V end lost 0 bases, the J end lost 3 bases, and 15 bases lay between the germline ends. CDR3 loop: CASSQESGTVFYEQYF. CDR3 sequence (DNA): TGTGCCAGCAGCCAAGAGTCAGGGACTGTTTTCTACGAGCAGTACTTC.